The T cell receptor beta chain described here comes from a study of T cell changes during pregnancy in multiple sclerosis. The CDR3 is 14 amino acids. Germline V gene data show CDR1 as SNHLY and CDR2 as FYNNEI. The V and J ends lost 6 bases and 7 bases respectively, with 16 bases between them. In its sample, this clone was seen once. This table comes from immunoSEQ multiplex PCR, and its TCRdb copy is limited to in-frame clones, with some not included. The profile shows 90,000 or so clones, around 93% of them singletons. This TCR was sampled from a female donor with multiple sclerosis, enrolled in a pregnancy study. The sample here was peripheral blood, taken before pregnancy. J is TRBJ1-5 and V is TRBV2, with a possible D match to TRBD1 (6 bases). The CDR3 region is CASSPTGGLQPQHF. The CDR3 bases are TGTGCCAGCAGCCCGACAGGTGGCTTGCAGCCCCAGCATTTT.